The 16 T cell receptor beta chains reported below all come from one sample, sequenced in a study of spatial heterogeneity in lung cancer (dated by TCRdb to the late 2010s). Explained via the paper, the time point label denotes: sample taken at primary tumor resection. For TCR sequencing, whole RNA was extracted from tumor and nontumor lung tissue, or from cryopreserved PBMC samples, and no cell sorting was done. Receptors were amplified or captured by 5' RACE. Sequencing took place on a NextSeq 500. Through fastp at Q25 and MiXCR, TCRdb rebuilt clones from the public reads, retaining in-frame beta chains. Each entry is one CDR3 protein sequence, shown with its most common DNA and genes. In this sample the table shows about 11,000 distinct CDR3 sequences, roughly 3.6% of which occur a single time. 50% to 60% of the sample belongs to the ten largest clones. Sample: PBMCs, taken at surgery. Receptors were obtained from a female donor with early-stage non-small cell lung cancer.

There are many counts of this clonotype. A library prepared for alpha chains yielded this beta chain as an off-target read; its size is of little meaning. V and J are TRBV18 and TRBJ2-7, with D perhaps TRBD1 or TRBD2 (5 bases each). This CDR3 contains 16 residues. Germline lookup yields CDR1 KGHSH and CDR2 LQKENI. V gave up 0 bases and J gave up 2 bases, with 14 bases separating them. CDR3 sequence (DNA): TGTGCCAGCTCACCACCCGGGGCTGGTGTGACCTACGAGCAGTACTTC. Amino acid sequence: CASSPPGAGVTYEQYF. Variable domain in full (rest from reference TRBV18 and TRBJ2-7): NAGVMQNPRHLVRRRGQEARLRCSPMKGHSHVYWYRQLPEEGLKFMVYLQKENIIDESGMPKERFSAEFPKEGPSILRIQQVVRGDSAAYFCASSPPGAGVTYEQYFGPGTRLTVT.

This clonotype was seen a few times. This beta chain appears as a stray read in a library generated for alpha chains; its size is not informative. This chain uses TRBV12-3 or TRBV12-4 with TRBJ2-2; D is ambiguous. The CDR3 is 14 residues long. Trimming cost V 4 bases and J 5 bases, with 11 bases left between them. The DNA for the CDR3 is TGTGCCAGCAGTTCGAGACCAGTAACCGGGGAGCTGTTTTTT. Translated: CASSSRPVTGELFF.

This clonotype was counted many times. With the library built for alpha chains, this beta chain is off target and its frequency is not meaningful. This chain joins TRBV10-2 and TRBJ2-7, with no clear D. Germline values: CDR1 WSHSY, CDR2 SAAADI. This CDR3 is built from 15 residues. Trimming removed 1 base from V and 1 base from J, with 11 bases in between. The CDR3 DNA sequence: TGCGCCAGCAGTGAGTTGGGAACCAGGTCCTACGAGCAGTACTTC. It translates to CASSELGTRSYEQYF.

This clonotype occurred a few times. The library was built for alpha chains, so this beta chain is an off-target read and its size means little. The chain joins TRBV5-5 to TRBJ2-1, with 8 positions matching TRBD1. Per the germline V gene, CDR1 is SGHKS and CDR2 is YYEKEE (reference sequence). This CDR3 spans 14 amino acids. V shed 3 bases, J shed 9 bases, and the junction held 8 bases outside the gene matches. The CDR3 region has the DNA TGTGCCAGCAGCTGGTCCCTTACAGGGGGTGAGCAGTTCTTC. It encodes CASSWSLTGGEQFF.

The table lists this clonotype with many counts. This beta chain is an unintended read in a library built for alpha chains; its size means little. This chain connects TRBV20-1 to TRBJ2-1; 9 nucleotides match TRBD2. Germline loops: CDR1 DFQATT, CDR2 SNEGSKA (reference sequence). The trim removed 0 bases at V and 3 bases at J, leaving 6 bases unmatched. The CDR3 has 16 residues. The CDR3 DNA is TGCAGTGCTAGAGATAGCGGGGGCCCAATCTACAATGAGCAGTTCTTC. Translation gives CSARDSGGPIYNEQFF.

There are many counts of this clonotype. The library was designed around alpha chains, so this beta chain is a stray read whose abundance carries little weight. This CDR3 reads CASTPRPAGPHYEQYF. The DNA of the CDR3 is TGTGCCAGCACCCCCCGCCCAGCGGGCCCGCACTACGAGCAGTACTTC. This chain uses TRBV7-6 with TRBJ2-7; weak D call: TRBD2 (6 bases). Trimming shortened V by 7 bases and J by 3 bases, and 22 bases separated the two germline ends. This CDR3 comprises 16 residues. Germline CDR1 SGHVS, CDR2 FNYEAQ.

There are many counts of this clonotype. The library was built for alpha chains, so this beta chain is an off-target read and its size means little. The gene calls are TRBV28 and TRBJ2-1; weak D call: TRBD2 (6 bases). V gave up 10 bases and J gave up 3 bases, with 16 bases separating them. From germline, CDR1 is MDHEN and CDR2 SYDVKM. The CDR3 totals 14 residues. The CDR3 nucleotides read TGTGCCACCACCGGGACTGCTCACTACAATGAGCAGTTCTTC. Translation gives CATTGTAHYNEQFF.

This clonotype was observed at least ten times. For a library built for alpha chains, this beta chain is a stray read; little rests on its size. The chain recombines TRBV11-2 with TRBJ2-7; 9 nucleotides match TRBD1. V was clipped by 5 bases and J by 3 bases; unmatched bases: 5. The germline V gene has CDR1 SGHAT and CDR2 FQNNGV. The CDR3 is 14 residues long. CDR3 nucleotide sequence: TGTGCCAGCAGCCCATCGGGACAGGGCTACGAGCAGTACTTC. Protein sequence: CASSPSGQGYEQYF.

Ten or more counts support this clonotype. This beta chain represents an off-target read in a library built for alpha chains; its size is of limited meaning. The chain is built from TRBV18 and TRBJ2-3, with D perhaps matching TRBD2 (6 bases). The CDR3 extends over 15 amino acids. CDR1 is KGHSH and CDR2 is LQKENI in the germline V gene. V lost 0 bases and J lost 1, with 8 bases in between. The CDR3 coding sequence is TGTGCCAGCTCACCACCGGGACTCCGCACAGATACGCAGTATTTT. Translating gives CASSPPGLRTDTQYF.

The sample holds a few counts of this clonotype. A library made for alpha chains picked up this beta chain off target, so its size means little. The rearrangement uses TRBV28 and TRBJ2-7, with 11 bases aligning to TRBD2. J was trimmed by 6 bases and V by 4 bases; bases with no gene match: 5. There are 14 residues in the CDR3. Germline V gene lookup returns CDR1 MDHEN and CDR2 SYDVKM. As DNA, the CDR3 is TGTGCCAGCAGTTCTAGCGGGAGGCGGGCCGAGCAGTACTTC. Translating it yields CASSSSGRRAEQYF. Looking up the rest from reference TRBV28 and TRBJ2-7 gives the full variable domain: DVKVTQSSRYLVKRTGEKVFLECVQDMDHENMFWYRQDPGLGLRLIYFSYDVKMKEKGDIPEGYSVSREKKERFSLILESASTNQTSMYLCASSSSGRRAEQYFGPGTRLTVT.

This clonotype was observed a few times. This beta chain is off target for a library built for alpha chains, so its abundance means little. The V and J genes are TRBV6-6 and TRBJ2-2; 7 nucleotides agree with TRBD1. Germline lookup yields CDR1 MNHNY and CDR2 SVGAGI (reference sequence). This CDR3 has 13 amino acids. V was pared by 5 bases and J by 6 bases, with 3 bases of the junction left unmatched. CDR3 DNA sequence: TGTGCCAGCAGTGACACAGGGGCCGGGGAGCTGTTTTTT. Amino acid sequence: CASSDTGAGELFF.

For this clonotype: This beta chain is off target for a library built for alpha chains, so its abundance means little. The chain carries TRBV7-9 and TRBJ1-1; 7 nucleotides line up with TRBD1. The CDR3 extends over 15 amino acids. V dropped 5 bases and J dropped 0; count of bases not matched to a gene: 6. From germline, CDR1 is SEHNR and CDR2 FQNEAQ (reference sequence). The CDR3 reads CASSPGTDMNTEAFF. The CDR3 DNA follows: TGTGCCAGCAGCCCTGGGACAGACATGAACACTGAAGCTTTCTTT.

This clonotype was detected ten times or more. This beta chain represents an off-target read in a library built for alpha chains; its size is of limited meaning. This chain joins TRBV7-2 and TRBJ2-1; TRBD2 might be the D (5 bases). Germline CDR1 reads SGHTA; CDR2 reads FQGNSA. CDR3 length: 13 residues. V was shortened by 0 bases and J by 6 bases, with 6 bases between the two germline ends. CDR3 nucleotide sequence: TGTGCCAGCAGCTTAGCGCTAGCCAATGAGCAGTTCTTC. Protein product: CASSLALANEQFF.

This clonotype was observed a few times. This beta chain represents an off-target read in a library built for alpha chains; its size is of limited meaning. The CDR3 DNA reads TGTGCCAGCAGCTTAGGGGCGGAAGCTTACAATGAGCAGTTCTTC. It specifies CASSLGAEAYNEQFF. The chain couples TRBV5-4 to TRBJ2-1, with TRBD1 as a possible D gene (5 bases). Germline V gene sequence: CDR1 SGHNT, CDR2 YYREEE (reference sequence). This CDR3 is built from 15 residues. V was cut by 2 bases and J by 4 bases, with 13 bases left in between.

In this sample, this clonotype turned up many times. Because this beta chain is a stray read in a library intended to capture alpha chains, its abundance should not be given much weight. The chain carries TRBV28 and TRBJ1-5, with a possible D match to TRBD1 (6 bases). V lost 5 bases and J 0 bases, leaving 11 bases between the germline ends. The CDR3 spans 15 residues. Germline CDR1 and CDR2: MDHEN and SYDVKM. The CDR3 nucleotides are TGTGCCAGCAGTCTTAGACAGGTTAGCAATCAGCCCCAGCATTTT. It translates to CASSLRQVSNQPQHF. The complete variable domain, with remaining parts taken from reference TRBV28 and TRBJ1-5, reads DVKVTQSSRYLVKRTGEKVFLECVQDMDHENMFWYRQDPGLGLRLIYFSYDVKMKEKGDIPEGYSVSREKKERFSLILESASTNQTSMYLCASSLRQVSNQPQHFGDGTRLSIL.

At least ten counts were recorded for this clonotype. This beta chain is an unintended read in a library built for alpha chains; its size means little. The gene calls are TRBV14 and TRBJ2-1; 8 nucleotides align to TRBD2. Germline V CDR1 and CDR2: SGHDN, FVKESK. CDR3 size: 16 residues. V lost 4 bases to trimming and J lost 9 bases; unmatched junction nucleotides: 14. As DNA, the CDR3 is TGTGCCAGCAGCCCCGCCCACGGACTAGCCGGGGGTGAGCAGTTCTTC. This gives the protein CASSPAHGLAGGEQFF.